The 12 T cell receptor beta chains below come from one sample, sequenced in a study of blood T cell repertoires in COVID-19. Using immunoSEQ multiplex PCR, the repertoire was profiled, and TCRdb retains in-frame clones only, with some absent. This sample has over 100,000 clones, with around 89% found just once. Source material: peripheral blood. The receptors were gathered from a man aged 45-65 years with acute or convalescent COVID-19.

This chain joins TRBV4-2 and TRBJ1-1; D gene ambiguous. CDR3 length: 14 residues. V lost 1 base to trimming and J lost 3 bases, with 9 bases between them. CDR1 is LGHNA, CDR2 YNFKEQ, per germline. CDR3 DNA sequence: TGTGCCAGCAGCCAAGGGTCAGGTGACACTGAAGCTTTCTTT. Protein product: CASSQGSGDTEAFF.

The rearrangement links TRBV10-2 to TRBJ2-1, with 8 bases fitting TRBD1. V shed 4 bases and J 8 bases; nucleotides not matched to a gene: 4. Germline V gene sequence: CDR1 WSHSY, CDR2 SAAADI. This CDR3 comprises 13 residues. Here the CDR3 DNA reads TGCGCCAGCAGTGGACAGGGGAGTGATGAGCAGTTCTTC. Translating gives CASSGQGSDEQFF.

The chain carries TRBV28 and TRBJ2-5, with D possibly being TRBD2 (5 bases). The CDR3 length is 14 residues. Trimming removed 5 bases at V and 5 bases at J, with 15 bases between. Germline assignment: CDR1 MDHEN and CDR2 SYDVKM. CDR3 protein: CASSPQRLGETQYF. CDR3 nucleotides: TGTGCCAGCAGTCCCCAGCGGCTAGGGGAGACCCAGTACTTC. Complete variable domain (other parts from reference TRBV28 and TRBJ2-5): DVKVTQSSRYLVKRTGEKVFLECVQDMDHENMFWYRQDPGLGLRLIYFSYDVKMKEKGDIPEGYSVSREKKERFSLILESASTNQTSMYLCASSPQRLGETQYFGPGTRLLVL.

The CDR3 DNA reads TGTGCCGGCGAAAGCAGGGTTGGTGGCACTGAAGCTTTCTTT. It specifies CAGESRVGGTEAFF. The gene calls are TRBV6-6 and TRBJ1-1, with D perhaps TRBD1 (5 bases). The ends were cut back, 11 bases at V and 4 bases at J, with 20 bases in the middle. Germline V gives CDR1 MNHNY, CDR2 SVGAGI (reference sequence). The CDR3 runs to 14 residues.

The rearrangement joins TRBV25-1 to TRBJ1-5; D might be TRBD1 (6 bases). This CDR3 has 14 amino acids. Germline V lookup: CDR1 MGHDK, CDR2 SYGVNS. V was trimmed by 6 bases and J by 3 bases, leaving 12 bases between them. CDR3 residues: CASSPQGINQPQHF. CDR3 DNA sequence: TGTGCCAGCAGCCCACAGGGAATCAATCAGCCCCAGCATTTT.

The chain carries TRBV11-1 and TRBJ1-2; TRBD1 might be the D (5 bases). The germline V and J ends were trimmed by 1 base and 7 bases, with 7 bases remaining between them. The CDR3 is 12 amino acids. In germline, CDR1 is SGHAT, CDR2 FQDESV (reference sequence). CDR3 nucleotides: TGTGCCAGCAGCTTAGAGGGGTTTGGCTACACCTTC. It translates to CASSLEGFGYTF.

The V call is TRBV5-6, the J call TRBJ2-1; TRBD1 matches at 8 bases. Germline V gives CDR1 SGHDT, CDR2 YYEEEE. The J segment lost 7 bases and the V segment lost 1 base, leaving 4 bases of the junction unmatched. CDR3 length: 14 residues. Here the CDR3 DNA reads TGTGCCAGCAGCTTGTTACAGGGGGTAAATGAGCAGTTCTTC. Translating gives CASSLLQGVNEQFF.

The genes are TRBV4-1 and TRBJ1-2; 9 nucleotides line up with TRBD1. The length of the CDR3 is 16 residues. Germline V gives CDR1 MGHRA, CDR2 YSYEKL. J was trimmed by 4 bases and V by 0 bases; bases with no gene match: 6. CDR3 DNA sequence: TGCGCCAGCAGCCAAGAAGGGACAGGGAGTTCCTATGGCTACACCTTC. Its translation is CASSQEGTGSSYGYTF.

The rearrangement joins TRBV5-1 to TRBJ2-1; D perhaps matches TRBD2 (6 bases). With 5 bases removed from V and 7 bases from J, the gap between germline ends came to 19 bases. From germline, CDR1 is SGHRS and CDR2 YFSETQ. The CDR3 is made up of 15 amino acids. For the CDR3, the DNA is TGCGCCAGCAGGTTGTCTAGCGCCCGAAGGAATGAGCAGTTCTTC. It yields the protein CASRLSSARRNEQFF.

This clone was counted a single time. CDR3 DNA: TGTGCCAGCAGCTTGGGATTACAGGAAAATCAGCCCCAGCATTTT. Protein: CASSLGLQENQPQHF. V is TRBV5-5 and J is TRBJ1-5; the D gene is possibly TRBD1 (5 bases). Looked up from germline, CDR1 is SGHKS and CDR2 is YYEKEE (reference sequence). The CDR3 totals 15 residues. With 0 bases removed from V and 4 bases from J, the gap between germline ends came to 11 bases.

V is TRBV11-3 and J is TRBJ2-5, with a weak D call TRBD1 (6 bases). V shed 1 base and J shed 0 bases, with 9 bases lying between them. This CDR3 comprises 15 residues. Per the germline V gene, CDR1 is SGHNT and CDR2 is YENEEA. The CDR3 region has the DNA TGTGCCAGCAGCTTAGGGGACAAGGACCAAGAGACCCAGTACTTC. Translated, it gives CASSLGDKDQETQYF.

V usage is TRBV9 and J usage is TRBJ2-5; 7 bases are shared with TRBD2. Germline V lookup: CDR1 SGDLS, CDR2 YYNGEE. CDR3 length: 17 residues. The J segment lost 3 bases and the V segment lost 4 bases, leaving 15 bases of the junction unmatched. The CDR3 reads CASSPRGAGILEETQYF. The CDR3 region has the DNA TGTGCCAGCAGCCCCCGGGGAGCGGGGATTTTAGAAGAGACCCAGTACTTC.